Listed here are 19 T cell receptor beta chains from one sample, sequenced in a study of cytomegalovirus exposure and HLA in healthy donors. Only in-frame clones appear in the TCRdb table, and some are missing; sequencing was by immunoSEQ multiplex PCR. Counted here are approximately 200,000 clones, just over 90% occurring once; the ten biggest clones make up around 1%. The sample was PBMCs. These receptors all come from a woman between 18 and 29 years old in good health and CMV-seronegative.

The chain carries TRBV7-9 and TRBJ1-1, with D hard to call. CDR1 is SEHNR, CDR2 FQNEAQ, per germline (reference sequence). The CDR3 length is 12 residues. V lost 1 base and J lost 5, with 5 bases in between. Here the CDR3 DNA reads TGTGCCAGCAGCTTAGGCGAGACTGAAGCTTTCTTT. Translation: CASSLGETEAFF.

This rearrangement joins TRBV5-1 to TRBJ1-1; perhaps TRBD1 as D (6 bases). This CDR3 has 15 amino acids. The V end was cut by 4 bases, the J end by 3 bases, with 16 bases between. Per germline, CDR1 SGHRS and CDR2 YFSETQ. For the CDR3, the DNA is TGCGCCAGCAGCGCGACGGGACACGGGGACACTGAAGCTTTCTTT. It yields the protein CASSATGHGDTEAFF.

The genes are TRBV27 and TRBJ1-2, with 9 bases fitting TRBD1. V shed 5 bases, J shed 2 bases, and the junction held 21 bases outside the gene matches. The CDR3 is 20 residues long. Germline CDR1 MNHEY, CDR2 SMNVEV (reference sequence). The CDR3 protein is CASSPMTMRTGTGWNYGYTF. CDR3 in DNA: TGTGCCAGCAGTCCCATGACTATGAGGACCGGGACAGGGTGGAACTATGGCTACACCTTC.

The chain has TRBV4-1 and TRBJ2-1; perhaps TRBD2 as D (5 bases). The germline V gene encodes CDR1 MGHRA and CDR2 YSYEKL. With 4 bases removed from V and 15 bases from J, the gap between germline ends came to 22 bases. The CDR3 is 14 residues long. CDR3 amino acids: CASSLIISELDLFF. As DNA, the CDR3 is TGCGCCAGCAGCCTAATTATTTCAGAACTAGATCTGTTCTTC.

CDR3 in DNA: TGTGCCAGCAGCTTATCGCGGGGGACTGAAGCTTTCTTT. This gives the protein CASSLSRGTEAFF. The V and J genes are TRBV13 and TRBJ1-1; a weak D match, TRBD1 (5 bases). V gave up 2 bases and J gave up 5 bases, with 9 bases separating them. This CDR3 has 13 residues. In germline, CDR1 is PRHDT, CDR2 FYEKMQ (reference sequence). The full variable domain, in which reference TRBV13 and TRBJ1-1 provide the parts outside the CDR3, is AAGVIQSPRHLIKEKRETATLKCYPIPRHDTVYWYQQGPGQDPQFLISFYEKMQSDKGSIPDRFSAQQFSDYHSELNMSSLELGDSALYFCASSLSRGTEAFFGQGTRLTVV.

The rearrangement links TRBV7-9 to TRBJ1-4; 9 nucleotides agree with TRBD1. Germline trimming cut 1 base from V and 8 bases from J; bases unmatched to any gene: 5. The V gene's germline CDR1 is SEHNR and CDR2 FQNEAQ (reference sequence). CDR3 length: 15 residues. This CDR3 is CASSLVGQGGEKLFF. The CDR3 DNA is TGTGCCAGCAGCTTAGTGGGACAGGGTGGCGAAAAACTGTTTTTT.

This sequence joins TRBV9 and TRBJ2-7; D is perhaps TRBD2 (5 bases). CDR3 length equals 16 residues. Germline assignment: CDR1 SGDLS and CDR2 YYNGEE. V was clipped by 0 bases and J by 2 bases, with 15 bases between them. The CDR3 loop is CASSVGHAGATYEQYF. The CDR3 DNA sequence: TGTGCCAGCAGCGTAGGGCACGCGGGCGCGACCTACGAGCAGTACTTC.

V is TRBV19 and J is TRBJ2-1; 7 bases are shared with TRBD2. Germline trimming cut 3 bases from V and 8 bases from J; bases unmatched to any gene: 10. Germline V gives CDR1 LNHDA, CDR2 SQIVND (reference sequence). The CDR3 covers 15 residues. Written as DNA, the CDR3 is TGTGCCAGTAGTATTTCGGGCGGGAGTGTCGATGAGCAGTTCTTC. Its translation is CASSISGGSVDEQFF.

The chain joins TRBV2 to TRBJ2-7; D perhaps matches TRBD2 (6 bases). V lost 1 base and J lost 0, with 16 bases in between. The germline V gene has CDR1 SNHLY and CDR2 FYNNEI. The CDR3 totals 17 residues. The chain's CDR3 is CASSEDRDSSSSYEQYF. The CDR3 bases are TGTGCCAGCAGTGAAGACCGGGACTCGTCGAGCTCCTACGAGCAGTACTTC.

Points on this clone: One end of the junction fails to match germline, which may point to a read error. The chain carries TRBV5-1 and TRBJ2-1; D might be TRBD2 (6 bases). The germline gives CDR1 SGHRS, CDR2 YFSETQ. The CDR3 extends over 13 amino acids. CDR3 nucleotides: TGCGCCAGCAGTGGTGGAGCGGGCGGATCCGCGGTCTTC. It codes for CASSGGAGGSAVF.

The chain is built from TRBV27 and TRBJ1-5; a possible D gene is TRBD1 (6 bases). Trimming took off 2 bases at V and 4 bases at J, with 12 bases between the two ends. Germline V gene lookup returns CDR1 MNHEY and CDR2 SMNVEV (reference sequence). The CDR3 extends over 15 amino acids. DNA of the CDR3: TGTGCCAGCAGTTTAGCTGGGGGGGCGAATCAGCCCCAGCATTTT. This encodes CASSLAGGANQPQHF.

This sequence joins TRBV2 and TRBJ2-7; 11 bases agree with TRBD2. Trimming removed 6 bases from V and 4 bases from J; junction bases left unmatched: 11. The CDR3 totals 16 residues. Germline assignment: CDR1 SNHLY and CDR2 FYNNEI. CDR3 sequence (DNA): TGTGCCAGCAGAGTAGCGGGGGGGCTAGCGGTATACGAGCAGTACTTC. Residues: CASRVAGGLAVYEQYF.

The chain employs TRBV29-1 and TRBJ1-1; unclear D gene. The germline V gene has CDR1 SQVTM and CDR2 ANQGSEA. V lost 4 bases and J 3 bases, leaving 18 bases between the germline ends. The CDR3 covers 15 residues. The CDR3 DNA is TGCAGCGTTGCGGTGGGCAATAATGTAGACACTGAAGCTTTCTTT. Translating it yields CSVAVGNNVDTEAFF.

The chain combines TRBV19 with TRBJ2-7; TRBD2 aligns across 7 bases. Germline trimming cut 4 bases from V and 2 bases from J; bases unmatched to any gene: 8. The germline V gene has CDR1 LNHDA and CDR2 SQIVND (reference sequence). This CDR3 contains 15 residues. As DNA, the CDR3 is TGTGCCAGTAGTAAGGGCGGGAGTGTAACCTACGAGCAGTACTTC. Its translation is CASSKGGSVTYEQYF.

This chain uses TRBV4-2 with TRBJ2-1; no reliable D call. The germline V and J ends were trimmed by 4 bases and 3 bases, with 16 bases remaining between them. Per germline, CDR1 LGHNA and CDR2 YNFKEQ. The CDR3 spans 16 residues. The CDR3 coding sequence is TGTGCCAGCAGCCCCGAGCGCGACCACGACTACAATGAGCAGTTCTTC. It yields the protein CASSPERDHDYNEQFF.

The chain recombines TRBV5-8 with TRBJ2-5; possibly TRBD2 for D (6 bases). V lost 7 bases and J 5 bases, leaving 21 bases between the germline ends. The CDR3 has 15 amino acids. CDR1 is SGHTS and CDR2 is YDEGEE in the germline V gene. CDR3 bases: TGTGCCAGCCCATCGCTGGAGGGAGATCTGGAGACCCAGTACTTC. Translating it yields CASPSLEGDLETQYF.

The chain uses TRBV10-3 and TRBJ2-1; 11 nucleotides line up with TRBD1. The CDR3 spans 15 residues. Germline V lookup: CDR1 ENHRY, CDR2 SYGVKD. J lost 6 bases, V lost 6 bases, and 7 bases had no gene match. The CDR3 nucleotides are TGTGCCATCAGAACGGACAGGGGGCCGATCAATGAGCAGTTCTTC. It specifies CAIRTDRGPINEQFF.

V is TRBV9 and J is TRBJ1-6; 8 bases are shared with TRBD1. CDR1 and CDR2 from the germline V gene are SGDLS and YYNGEE. The CDR3 totals 17 residues. J was trimmed by 5 bases and V by 3 bases; bases with no gene match: 10. The CDR3 region has the DNA TGTGCCAGCAGCGCAGCCGACAGGGGCCCCAATAATTCACCCCTCCACTTT. Translating gives CASSAADRGPNNSPLHF.

The chain has TRBV6-5 and TRBJ2-3; TRBD2 is a possible D gene (7 bases). V was clipped by 0 bases and J by 3 bases, with 13 bases between them. This CDR3 is built from 16 residues. CDR1 and CDR2 from the germline V gene are MNHEY and SVGAGI. The CDR3 region has the DNA TGTGCCAGCAGTTACTCGGGGGGGCGGCGGACAGATACGCAGTATTTT. Its protein is CASSYSGGRRTDTQYF.